The rows below give T cell receptor beta chains drawn from one sample of a study of blood T cell repertoires in COVID-19. Sequencing was performed with immunoSEQ multiplex PCR; in TCRdb, only in-frame clones are kept and a portion is missing. The table shows about 300,000 clones, with approximately 84% occurring only once. The sample comprised PBMCs or T cells enriched from blood (not recorded which). All receptors come from a young man who had recovered from COVID-19. Each CDR3 is given with its conserved first and last residue. A D gene is named only where the DNA matches it firmly. The size of a clone is reported for some rows only, either as once, few or many, or as a class for expanded clones.

CDR3nt: TGCGCCAGCAGATACCTCCCGGGGGGGACACAGAACACTGAAGCTTTCTTT
CDR3aa: CASRYLPGGTQNTEAFF
d_gene: .
abundance: .
j_gene: TRBJ1-1
len: 17
v_gene: TRBV5-1

CDR3nt: TGTGCCAGCAGTCTAGCCGGACCCCCGGGAACCGGGGAGCTGTTTTTT
CDR3aa: CASSLAGPPGTGELFF
d_gene: .
abundance: .
j_gene: TRBJ2-2
len: 16
v_gene: TRBV28

CDR3nt: TGTGCCAGCAGCCAAGGGAACGGGAATGAAAAACTGTTTTTT
CDR3aa: CASSQGNGNEKLFF
d_gene: .
abundance: .
j_gene: TRBJ1-4
len: 14
v_gene: TRBV4-2

CDR3nt: TGCGCCAGCAGCTTTCTAGGGGGACCCAGCTACGAGCAGTACTTC
CDR3aa: CASSFLGGPSYEQYF
d_gene: .
abundance: once
j_gene: TRBJ2-7
len: 15
v_gene: TRBV5-1

CDR3nt: TGTGCCAGCAGCTGGACAGGGGGAAGCAATCAGCCCCAGCATTTT
CDR3aa: CASSWTGGSNQPQHF
d_gene: TRBD1
abundance: .
j_gene: TRBJ1-5
len: 15
v_gene: TRBV2

CDR3nt: TGTGCCACCAGCACCCGGACAGGGAACCACGAGCAGTACTTC
CDR3aa: CATSTRTGNHEQYF
d_gene: TRBD1
abundance: .
j_gene: TRBJ2-7
len: 14
v_gene: TRBV15

CDR3nt: TGTGCCAGTAGGGGAAATTCGGGGGTCACTGAAGCTTTCTTT
CDR3aa: CASRGNSGVTEAFF
d_gene: .
abundance: .
j_gene: TRBJ1-1
len: 14
v_gene: TRBV11-2

CDR3nt: TGTGCAAGTCGCTTAGTGAGTTGGCAGGGCGGTCAGCCCCAGCATTTT
CDR3aa: CASRLVSWQGGQPQHF
d_gene: .
abundance: few
j_gene: TRBJ1-5
len: 16
v_gene: TRBV12-2

CDR3nt: TGTGCCAGCAGGGATAGCGGGAACTCCTACGAGCAGTACTTC
CDR3aa: CASRDSGNSYEQYF
d_gene: TRBD2
abundance: .
j_gene: TRBJ2-7
len: 14
v_gene: TRBV6-5

CDR3nt: TGTGCCAGTAGTATAGTACGACTAGCGGGGGGTCTCCCCTACAATGAGCAGTTCTTC
CDR3aa: CASSIVRLAGGLPYNEQFF
d_gene: TRBD2
abundance: once
j_gene: TRBJ2-1
len: 19
v_gene: TRBV19

CDR3nt: TGTGCCAGTAGTGCAGGGATAGCGGGGGGGCCCTACGAGCAGTACTTC
CDR3aa: CASSAGIAGGPYEQYF
d_gene: TRBD2
abundance: .
j_gene: TRBJ2-7
len: 16
v_gene: TRBV19

CDR3nt: TGTGCCAGCAGCTCCGACAGAATCTATGGCTACACCTTC
CDR3aa: CASSSDRIYGYTF
d_gene: .
abundance: few
j_gene: TRBJ1-2
len: 13
v_gene: TRBV7-2

CDR3nt: TGTGCCAGCAGCCAAACTAGCGGAGCGTCAGATACGCAGTATTTT
CDR3aa: CASSQTSGASDTQYF
d_gene: TRBD2
abundance: .
j_gene: TRBJ2-3
len: 15
v_gene: TRBV4-2

CDR3nt: TGTGCCAGTAGTAGGAACAGGGTCGCCTACGAGCAGTACTTC
CDR3aa: CASSRNRVAYEQYF
d_gene: .
abundance: .
j_gene: TRBJ2-7
len: 14
v_gene: TRBV19

CDR3nt: TGCAGCGGGGTTTGGACAGGGGGCGCGAGGACTGAAGCTTTCTTT
CDR3aa: CSGVWTGGARTEAFF
d_gene: TRBD1
abundance: few
j_gene: TRBJ1-1
len: 15
v_gene: TRBV29-1

CDR3nt: TGCGCCAGCAGCTTTGAACAGAACACTGAAGCTTTCTTT
CDR3aa: CASSFEQNTEAFF
d_gene: .
abundance: .
j_gene: TRBJ1-1
len: 13
v_gene: TRBV5-1

CDR3nt: TGTGCCAGCAGCTCGGCCGGGACTCAAACTGGGAATGAGCAGTTCTTC
CDR3aa: CASSSAGTQTGNEQFF
d_gene: .
abundance: .
j_gene: TRBJ2-1
len: 16
v_gene: TRBV7-9

CDR3nt: TGTGCCAGCAGTTTAGGGGCTGACTATGGCTACACCTTC
CDR3aa: CASSLGADYGYTF
d_gene: .
abundance: .
j_gene: TRBJ1-2
len: 13
v_gene: TRBV27

CDR3nt: TGTGCCAGCTCATCCCTTCCCGGGAAAAATGGTGAAAAACTGTTTTTT
CDR3aa: CASSSLPGKNGEKLFF
d_gene: .
abundance: once
j_gene: TRBJ1-4
len: 16
v_gene: TRBV18

CDR3nt: TGCGCCAGCAGCCAGGGGGGGGCCCAAACGGGGGCCGGGGAGCTGTTTTTT
CDR3aa: CASSQGGAQTGAGELFF
d_gene: .
abundance: .
j_gene: TRBJ2-2
len: 17
v_gene: TRBV4-1

CDR3nt: TGTGCCATCAGTGAGTCTGTAGGGGTCTCTGGAAACACCATATATTTT
CDR3aa: CAISESVGVSGNTIYF
d_gene: .
abundance: .
j_gene: TRBJ1-3
len: 16
v_gene: TRBV10-3

CDR3nt: TGTGCCAGCAGCTTGCCAGGCCTTTCGTTAGCTAACTATGGCTACACCTTC
CDR3aa: CASSLPGLSLANYGYTF
d_gene: .
abundance: .
j_gene: TRBJ1-2
len: 17
v_gene: TRBV5-8

CDR3nt: TGTGCCAGCAGGGCGGCAGCATCCCACGAGCAGTACTTC
CDR3aa: CASRAAASHEQYF
d_gene: .
abundance: .
j_gene: TRBJ2-7
len: 13
v_gene: TRBV28

CDR3nt: TGTGCCAGCAGTCCCGACAGGGGAAATGGCTACACCTTC
CDR3aa: CASSPDRGNGYTF
d_gene: TRBD1
abundance: .
j_gene: TRBJ1-2
len: 13
v_gene: TRBV2

CDR3nt: TGTGCCAGCAGCCCGAGGGACAGGGGCTCCTACGAGCAGTACTTC
CDR3aa: CASSPRDRGSYEQYF
d_gene: TRBD1
abundance: .
j_gene: TRBJ2-7
len: 15
v_gene: TRBV28

CDR3nt: TGTGCCTGGAGAAAAGCGGGAGGGCCGTACAATGAGCAGTTCTTC
CDR3aa: CAWRKAGGPYNEQFF
d_gene: TRBD2
abundance: .
j_gene: TRBJ2-1
len: 15
v_gene: TRBV30

CDR3nt: TGTGCCAGCAGTGTCGACAGATACTCTGGGGCCAACGTCCTGACTTTC
CDR3aa: CASSVDRYSGANVLTF
d_gene: .
abundance: .
j_gene: TRBJ2-6
len: 16
v_gene: TRBV6-1

CDR3nt: TGTGCCAGCAGTGAAATGAGGACAGTCAACTATGGCTACACCTTC
CDR3aa: CASSEMRTVNYGYTF
d_gene: .
abundance: .
j_gene: TRBJ1-2
len: 15
v_gene: TRBV2

CDR3nt: TGTGCCAGCTCACCAACCGGACAGGGGGGTACCGGGGAGCTGTTTTTT
CDR3aa: CASSPTGQGGTGELFF
d_gene: TRBD1
abundance: once
j_gene: TRBJ2-2
len: 16
v_gene: TRBV18

CDR3nt: TGTGCCAGCAGCCGACAGAATGAAGCTTTCTTT
CDR3aa: CASSRQNEAFF
d_gene: .
abundance: .
j_gene: TRBJ1-1
len: 11
v_gene: TRBV7-9

CDR3nt: TGCAGTGCTTTCAAATATGGCTACACCTTC
CDR3aa: CSAFKYGYTF
d_gene: .
abundance: .
j_gene: TRBJ1-2
len: 10
v_gene: TRBV20-1

CDR3nt: TGTGCCTGGAGTTGGGGAGGTGAAAAACTGTTTTTT
CDR3aa: CAWSWGGEKLFF
d_gene: .
abundance: .
j_gene: TRBJ1-4
len: 12
v_gene: TRBV30

CDR3nt: TGTGCCAGCAGCCTAACAGGACAGGTCAATCAGCCCCAGCATTTT
CDR3aa: CASSLTGQVNQPQHF
d_gene: TRBD1
abundance: .
j_gene: TRBJ1-5
len: 15
v_gene: TRBV11-2

CDR3nt: TGTGCCAGCAGCCCCGCCGGGTCCGGAAACACCATATATTTT
CDR3aa: CASSPAGSGNTIYF
d_gene: .
abundance: .
j_gene: TRBJ1-3
len: 14
v_gene: TRBV3-1/TRBV3-2

CDR3nt: TGTGCCAGCAGCTGGGGACACCACCAAGAGACCCAGTACTTC
CDR3aa: CASSWGHHQETQYF
d_gene: .
abundance: .
j_gene: TRBJ2-5
len: 14
v_gene: TRBV5-5

CDR3nt: TGTGCCAGCAACCGTCCTGCGGGCACTGAAGCTTTCTTT
CDR3aa: CASNRPAGTEAFF
d_gene: .
abundance: .
j_gene: TRBJ1-1
len: 13
v_gene: TRBV4-2

CDR3nt: TGCGCCAGCAGCTTGAGGGGACAGGGGTCCCCTTATGGCTACACCTTC
CDR3aa: CASSLRGQGSPYGYTF
d_gene: TRBD1
abundance: .
j_gene: TRBJ1-2
len: 16
v_gene: TRBV5-1

CDR3nt: TGTGCCATAGAGGGGGCTTGGATCCTTCATGGAAACTACTCTGGAAACACCATATATTTT
CDR3aa: CAIEGAWILHGNYSGNTIYF
d_gene: TRBD1
abundance: .
j_gene: TRBJ1-3
len: 20
v_gene: TRBV2

CDR3nt: TGTGCCAGCAGTGATGTAGCGGGAGGTTACGAGCAGTACTTC
CDR3aa: CASSDVAGGYEQYF
d_gene: TRBD2
abundance: once
j_gene: TRBJ2-7
len: 14
v_gene: TRBV2

CDR3nt: TGCGCCAGCGGCGAAGCGGGACCCGGAGCCCCGGGGGGGTTCTTC
CDR3aa: CASGEAGPGAPGGFF
d_gene: TRBD2
abundance: few
j_gene: TRBJ2-1
len: 15
v_gene: TRBV5-1

CDR3nt: TGTGCCAGCAGCGGGACAGGGGGTAGCCACGAGCAGTACTTC
CDR3aa: CASSGTGGSHEQYF
d_gene: TRBD1
abundance: few
j_gene: TRBJ2-7
len: 14
v_gene: TRBV7-9

CDR3nt: TGTGCCAGCAACCCCGGGGGACGGGGGGGGAGGAATGAGCAGTTCTTC
CDR3aa: CASNPGGRGGRNEQFF
d_gene: TRBD2
abundance: .
j_gene: TRBJ2-1
len: 16
v_gene: TRBV7-9

CDR3nt: TGTGCCAGCAGTGAACTCCACGATGGGGCGCGGGGGGAAAAACTGTTTTTT
CDR3aa: CASSELHDGARGEKLFF
d_gene: .
abundance: few
j_gene: TRBJ1-4
len: 17
v_gene: TRBV28

CDR3nt: TGTGCCAGCAGCCTCGGGAGCGGGAGAGGCGCAGATACGCAGTATTTT
CDR3aa: CASSLGSGRGADTQYF
d_gene: TRBD2
abundance: .
j_gene: TRBJ2-3
len: 16
v_gene: TRBV7-6

CDR3nt: TGTGCCACCAGTGGAGGGACAGGGGAAAAGCGCCTCCACTTT
CDR3aa: CATSGGTGEKRLHF
d_gene: TRBD1
abundance: .
j_gene: TRBJ1-6
len: 14
v_gene: TRBV24-1

CDR3nt: TGTGCCAGCTCACCGTCTGGACTAGCGGGGAACACCGGGGAGCTGTTTTTT
CDR3aa: CASSPSGLAGNTGELFF
d_gene: TRBD2
abundance: few
j_gene: TRBJ2-2
len: 17
v_gene: TRBV18

CDR3nt: TGTGCCAGCAGCTTAGACAGCTACAATGAGCAGTTCTTC
CDR3aa: CASSLDSYNEQFF
d_gene: .
abundance: .
j_gene: TRBJ2-1
len: 13
v_gene: TRBV11-3

CDR3nt: TGTGCCAGCAGTTCGGGACAGGGGAAAGATACGCAGTATTTT
CDR3aa: CASSSGQGKDTQYF
d_gene: TRBD1
abundance: .
j_gene: TRBJ2-3
len: 14
v_gene: TRBV6-1

CDR3nt: TGTGCCAGCAGGTCGGACAGGGGCCCTTACAATGAGCAGTTCTTC
CDR3aa: CASRSDRGPYNEQFF
d_gene: TRBD1
abundance: .
j_gene: TRBJ2-1
len: 15
v_gene: TRBV27

CDR3nt: TGTGCCACCAGTGATTCGGAGGGGTCGGGGCAGTTCTTC
CDR3aa: CATSDSEGSGQFF
d_gene: .
abundance: once
j_gene: TRBJ2-1
len: 13
v_gene: TRBV24-1

CDR3nt: TGTGCCAGCAGCGCCGGGACAGTAAATCAGCCCCAGCATTTT
CDR3aa: CASSAGTVNQPQHF
d_gene: TRBD1
abundance: .
j_gene: TRBJ1-5
len: 14
v_gene: TRBV5-5

CDR3nt: TGTGCCAGCATCGGAGATCGGGGGGTAAACACCATATATTTT
CDR3aa: CASIGDRGVNTIYF
d_gene: .
abundance: .
j_gene: TRBJ1-3
len: 14
v_gene: TRBV25-1

CDR3nt: TGTGCCAGCAGTGAAGGGACAGGGGTGAGGACTGAAGCTTTCTTT
CDR3aa: CASSEGTGVRTEAFF
d_gene: TRBD1
abundance: once
j_gene: TRBJ1-1
len: 15
v_gene: TRBV2

CDR3nt: TGCGCCAGCAAGACTAGCGGGGGCCTGAACACCGGGGAGCTGTTTTTT
CDR3aa: CASKTSGGLNTGELFF
d_gene: TRBD2
abundance: .
j_gene: TRBJ2-2
len: 16
v_gene: TRBV4-1

CDR3nt: TGCGCCAGCAGCCCGAGGGGGCTAATCGTCAGCGCAACTAATGAAAAACTGTTTTTT
CDR3aa: CASSPRGLIVSATNEKLFF
d_gene: TRBD1
abundance: .
j_gene: TRBJ1-4
len: 19
v_gene: TRBV5-1

CDR3nt: TGTGCCAGCAGCATGCAGGGGGCCACGCGGGCGGAGACCCAGTACTTC
CDR3aa: CASSMQGATRAETQYF
d_gene: TRBD1
abundance: .
j_gene: TRBJ2-5
len: 16
v_gene: TRBV5-4

CDR3nt: TGTGCCTGGAGTGTAATCCTAGATTACAATGAGCAGTTCTTC
CDR3aa: CAWSVILDYNEQFF
d_gene: .
abundance: .
j_gene: TRBJ2-1
len: 14
v_gene: TRBV30

CDR3nt: TGCGCCAGCAGCTTGGGCCTAGCGGGAGGGGGACAGGAGACCCAGTACTTC
CDR3aa: CASSLGLAGGGQETQYF
d_gene: TRBD2
abundance: .
j_gene: TRBJ2-5
len: 17
v_gene: TRBV5-1

CDR3nt: TGCGCCAGCAGCTTGGACCAGGGGACGGGCTACACCTTC
CDR3aa: CASSLDQGTGYTF
d_gene: .
abundance: .
j_gene: TRBJ1-2
len: 13
v_gene: TRBV5-1

CDR3nt: TGTGCCAGCAGCCGGACAGGGACTAATGAAAAACTGTTTTTT
CDR3aa: CASSRTGTNEKLFF
d_gene: TRBD1
abundance: .
j_gene: TRBJ1-4
len: 14
v_gene: TRBV7-9